This entry lists 26 T cell receptor beta chains sequenced from one sample in a study of shared clonotypes between healthy human individuals. The method was immunoSEQ multiplex PCR; TCRdb's version includes in-frame clones alone and lacks a portion of them. The sample consists of just under 350,000 clones, roughly 80% of them appearing once. Sequencing was done on a sample of memory CD4+ T cells sorted from blood. Subset meaning: CD45RA-negative fraction. All receptors derive from a young man in good health.

This clone was counted a single time. The chain employs TRBV11-2 and TRBJ2-3; D could derive from TRBD1 or TRBD2 (5 bases each). Trimming stripped 5 bases from V and 1 base from J, with 10 bases between. Germline loops: CDR1 SGHAT, CDR2 FQNNGV. The CDR3 contains 14 residues. The chain's CDR3 is CASSPGTRTDTQYF. The CDR3 DNA sequence: TGTGCCAGCAGCCCGGGGACCCGCACAGATACGCAGTATTTT.

V is TRBV5-5 and J is TRBJ1-1; no clear D. V dropped 2 bases and J dropped 4 bases, with 9 bases sitting between them. Germline loops: CDR1 SGHKS, CDR2 YYEKEE (reference sequence). The CDR3 extends over 13 amino acids. CDR3 coding DNA: TGTGCCAGCAGCTTTGCCTTGTCCACTGAAGCTTTCTTT. It specifies CASSFALSTEAFF.

This chain connects TRBV18 to TRBJ2-7; TRBD1 matches at 7 bases. This CDR3 has 13 amino acids. Germline V CDR1 and CDR2: KGHSH, LQKENI. With 4 bases clipped from V and 2 bases from J, the junction kept 2 bases outside the gene matches. For the CDR3, the DNA is TGTGCCAGCTCACAGGGGACAGCCTACGAGCAGTACTTC. This sequence encodes CASSQGTAYEQYF.

In this sample, this clone turned up many times. The CDR3 DNA reads TGTGCCAGCAGCGCGGGACAGCCTCCCCTCTCTGGAAACACCATATATTTT. Its translation is CASSAGQPPLSGNTIYF. The chain uses TRBV9 and TRBJ1-3, with TRBD1 identical over 7 bases. This CDR3 is 17 amino acids long. Germline V gene sequence: CDR1 SGDLS, CDR2 YYNGEE. The V and J ends lost 3 bases and 0 bases, in that order; junction bases with no gene match: 9.

This chain uses TRBV27 with TRBJ2-5; 7 bases map to TRBD2. The length of the CDR3 is 13 residues. The junction had 4 bases not matched to a gene; V was cut back by 4 bases and J by 5 bases. CDR1 and CDR2 from the germline V gene are MNHEY and SMNVEV (reference sequence). This chain's CDR3 is CASSSRGGETQYF. The CDR3 region has the DNA TGTGCCAGCAGTTCGAGGGGAGGGGAGACCCAGTACTTC.

As DNA, the CDR3 is TGTGCCACCAGCAGAGATGGTCGAGATACGCAGTATTTT. The encoded protein is CATSRDGRDTQYF. This chain uses TRBV15 with TRBJ2-3; D unclear. Germline V gene data show CDR1 as LNHNV and CDR2 as YYDKDF (reference sequence). Trimming shortened V by 0 bases and J by 5 bases, and 6 bases separated the two germline ends. The CDR3 totals 13 residues.

This chain joins TRBV11-2 and TRBJ2-7; TRBD1 aligns across 8 bases. The ends lost 3 bases at V and 4 bases at J; junction bases unmatched: 8. The V gene's germline CDR1 is SGHAT and CDR2 FQNNGV. The CDR3 runs to 15 residues. The CDR3 sequence is CASSFGQGQGYEQYF. Written as DNA, the CDR3 is TGTGCCAGCAGCTTTGGACAGGGCCAGGGGTACGAGCAGTACTTC.

The chain uses TRBV28 and TRBJ2-7, with 7 bases lining up with TRBD1. The germline V gene has CDR1 MDHEN and CDR2 SYDVKM. CDR3 size: 12 residues. The ends lost 9 bases at V and 3 bases at J; junction bases unmatched: 5. CDR3 nucleotide sequence: TGTGCCAGTAGGGCAGGGGGCTACGAGCAGTACTTC. Amino acids: CASRAGGYEQYF.

This clone was found once. The J gene is TRBJ2-1, the V gene TRBV6-5; 9 nucleotides align to TRBD1. J lost 6 bases, V lost 6 bases, and 6 bases had no gene match. The CDR3 covers 14 residues. The germline V gene encodes CDR1 MNHEY and CDR2 SVGAGI. The CDR3 loop is CASRPDRGSNEQFF. The CDR3 DNA is TGTGCCAGCAGACCCGACAGGGGGAGCAATGAGCAGTTCTTC.

This clone was observed once. The genes are TRBV2 and TRBJ2-5, with a weak D call TRBD2 (5 bases). This CDR3 has 15 residues. V lost 6 bases to trimming and J lost 5 bases, with 19 bases between them. CDR1 and CDR2 from the germline V gene are SNHLY and FYNNEI. As DNA, the CDR3 is TGTGCCAGCAGGGCTGAGGAGGTGAGGGTCGAGACCCAGTACTTC. Its protein product is CASRAEEVRVETQYF.

The chain carries TRBV7-2 and TRBJ2-3, with D uncertain. This CDR3 comprises 14 residues. Trimming left V 1 base short and J 4 bases short, with 9 bases between. In germline, CDR1 is SGHTA, CDR2 FQGNSA. As DNA, the CDR3 is TGTGCCAGCAGCTTAGATAGGGCGGCAGATACGCAGTATTTT. This sequence encodes CASSLDRAADTQYF.

This clone was seen repeatedly, ten times or more. The chain recombines TRBV2 with TRBJ2-5; 10 bases align to TRBD2. This CDR3 is built from 17 residues. V shed 3 bases, J shed 5 bases, and the junction held 12 bases outside the gene matches. CDR1 and CDR2 from the germline V gene are SNHLY and FYNNEI. CDR3 in DNA: TGTGCCAGCAGTGAGCGCTGGCGGACTAGCGGAGGGGAGACCCAGTACTTC. This translates into CASSERWRTSGGETQYF.

The chain carries TRBV30 and TRBJ1-1; weak D call: TRBD1 (6 bases). Germline V gene lookup returns CDR1 GTSNPN and CDR2 SVGIG (reference sequence). The V gene lost 4 bases and the J gene lost 1 base, with 10 bases spanning the gap. The CDR3 extends over 13 amino acids. The CDR3 here is CAWNRERNTEAFF. As DNA, the CDR3 is TGTGCCTGGAACAGGGAACGGAACACTGAAGCTTTCTTT. The entire variable domain, with the rest obtained from reference TRBV30 and TRBJ1-1, is as follows: SQTIHQWPATLVQPVGSPLSLECTVEGTSNPNLYWYRQAAGRGLQLLFYSVGIGQISSEVPQNLSASRPQDRQFILSSKKLLLSDSGFYLCAWNRERNTEAFFGQGTRLTVV.

The table lists this clone with a count of one. The V call is TRBV19, the J call TRBJ1-5; the match to TRBD1 covers 7 bases. The CDR3 is 16 residues long. The germline V gene has CDR1 LNHDA and CDR2 SQIVND (reference sequence). Trimming cost V 8 bases and J 4 bases; bases outside gene matches: 14. DNA of the CDR3: TGTGCCAGTGTGCGGACCTACAGGGGCCCTAATCAGCCCCAGCATTTT. Encoded protein: CASVRTYRGPNQPQHF.

V is TRBV28 and J is TRBJ1-2, with a tentative D call TRBD1 (5 bases). V was pared by 7 bases and J by 2 bases, with 17 bases between. The germline V gene encodes CDR1 MDHEN and CDR2 SYDVKM. The CDR3 is 15 residues long. The CDR3 DNA sequence: TGTGCCAGCACGGGAAGGGGACGGGGCAACTATGGCTACACCTTC. Translation: CASTGRGRGNYGYTF.

This chain connects TRBV5-1 to TRBJ1-5; tentatively, D is TRBD1 (6 bases). Germline V gene data show CDR1 as SGHRS and CDR2 as YFSETQ. The CDR3 runs to 13 residues. Trimming pared 0 bases from V and 7 bases from J, leaving 8 bases between. The DNA of the CDR3 is TGCGCCAGCAGCTTGGAGGGGGAGCAGCCCCAGCATTTT. It codes for CASSLEGEQPQHF.

The CDR3 reads CASRSLQGRNTEAFF. DNA for the CDR3: TGTGCCAGCAGGTCTCTACAGGGTAGGAACACTGAAGCTTTCTTT. This sequence joins TRBV11-2 and TRBJ1-1; D is perhaps TRBD1 (6 bases). CDR1 and CDR2 (germline): SGHAT, FQNNGV. Trimming shortened V by 6 bases and J by 1 base, and 15 bases separated the two germline ends. The CDR3 is made up of 15 amino acids.

This chain links TRBV2 with TRBJ2-5; D may be TRBD2 (6 bases). The CDR3 loop spans 15 amino acids. Germline V lookup: CDR1 SNHLY, CDR2 FYNNEI. V shed 1 base and J shed 2 bases, with 11 bases lying between them. Here the CDR3 reads CASSEVSGEQETQYF. In DNA form, the CDR3 reads TGTGCCAGCAGTGAAGTGTCGGGGGAACAAGAGACCCAGTACTTC. The whole variable domain, filled in from reference TRBV2 and TRBJ2-5, reads EPEVTQTPSHQVTQMGQEVILRCVPISNHLYFYWYRQILGQKVEFLVSFYNNEISEKSEIFDDQFSVERPDGSNFTLKIRSTKLEDSAMYFCASSEVSGEQETQYFGPGTRLLVL.

The V gene is TRBV9, the J gene TRBJ2-5, with D perhaps matching TRBD1 (6 bases). From germline, CDR1 is SGDLS and CDR2 YYNGEE. Trimming removed 4 bases from V and 0 bases from J, with 13 bases in between. The CDR3 is 15 amino acids. The CDR3 here is CASSSGQPNQETQYF. Written as DNA, the CDR3 is TGTGCCAGCAGCTCCGGACAGCCAAACCAAGAGACCCAGTACTTC. The full variable domain, in which reference TRBV9 and TRBJ2-5 provide the parts outside the CDR3, is DSGVTQTPKHLITATGQRVTLRCSPRSGDLSVYWYQQSLDQGLQFLIQYYNGEERAKGNILERFSAQQFPDLHSELNLSSLELGDSALYFCASSSGQPNQETQYFGPGTRLLVL.

As for this clone: At the DNA level, this CDR3 is encoded by other sequences in the same sample as well. The J gene is TRBJ2-7, the V gene TRBV5-1, with D perhaps TRBD1 (6 bases). V lost 0 bases, J lost 0 bases, and 10 bases lay in between. The CDR3 runs 15 residues. CDR1 is SGHRS, CDR2 YFSETQ, per germline. CDR3: CASSLGQGSSYEQYF. The DNA of the CDR3 is TGCGCCAGCAGCTTGGGTCAGGGGTCCTCCTACGAGCAGTACTTC.

This clone occurred many times. The V and J genes are TRBV7-3 and TRBJ2-5; 9 nucleotides align to TRBD2. Trimming at V came to 5 bases and at J to 5 bases, leaving 9 bases not matched to a gene. CDR3 length: 15 residues. CDR1 SGHTA and CDR2 FQGTGA come from the germline V gene. CDR3 protein: CASSRGTSRMETQYF. The CDR3 coding sequence is TGTGCCAGCAGCCGCGGGACTAGCAGGATGGAGACCCAGTACTTC.

This clone was observed a few times. The chain has TRBV5-1 and TRBJ2-1, with 14 positions matching TRBD2. Germline V gives CDR1 SGHRS, CDR2 YFSETQ. J lost 7 bases, V lost 4 bases, and 10 bases had no gene match. The CDR3 contains 17 residues. As DNA, the CDR3 is TGCGCCAGCAGCCCGGCGACTAGCGGGAGGGCCATGAATGAGCAGTTCTTC. Translated: CASSPATSGRAMNEQFF.

The chain has TRBV7-9 and TRBJ1-1; D is uncertain. The CDR3 runs 12 residues. Germline V gives CDR1 SEHNR, CDR2 FQNEAQ (reference sequence). Trimming stripped 1 base from V and 10 bases from J, with 10 bases between. The CDR3 DNA follows: TGTGCCAGCAGCTTAGACACGTCATCAGCTTTCTTT. This gives the protein CASSLDTSSAFF. Looking up the rest from reference TRBV7-9 and TRBJ1-1 gives the full variable domain: DTGVSQNPRHKITKRGQNVTFRCDPISEHNRLYWYRQTLGQGPEFLTYFQNEAQLEKSRLLSDRFSAERPKGSFSTLEIQRTEQGDSAMYLCASSLDTSSAFFGQGTRLTVV.

The chain uses TRBV10-1 and TRBJ2-3, with 8 bases lining up with TRBD2. The CDR3 spans 16 residues. CDR1 and CDR2 (germline): WNHNN, SYGVQD (reference sequence). Trimming removed 0 bases from V and 4 bases from J; junction bases left unmatched: 6. CDR3 amino acids: CASSESGRGGSDTQYF. The CDR3 DNA follows: TGCGCCAGCAGTGAGTCCGGGCGCGGGGGGTCAGATACGCAGTATTTT.

This sequence joins TRBV5-1 and TRBJ2-3; 9 bases agree with TRBD2. Germline V gene lookup returns CDR1 SGHRS and CDR2 YFSETQ. V was pared by 5 bases and J by 5 bases, with 15 bases of the junction left unmatched. This CDR3 has 17 amino acids. For the CDR3, the DNA is TGCGCCAGCAGACTCATCTTTGGCGGGAGGGGAGTAGATACGCAGTATTTT. This encodes CASRLIFGGRGVDTQYF.

This clone was recorded at least ten times. This chain links TRBV19 with TRBJ2-3; TRBD1 aligns across 8 bases. The CDR3 extends over 15 amino acids. V dropped 3 bases and J dropped 1; count of bases not matched to a gene: 3. Germline CDR1 and CDR2: LNHDA and SQIVND (reference sequence). The CDR3 loop is CASSMDRVGTDTQYF. CDR3 sequence (DNA): TGTGCCAGTAGTATGGACAGGGTCGGCACAGATACGCAGTATTTT.